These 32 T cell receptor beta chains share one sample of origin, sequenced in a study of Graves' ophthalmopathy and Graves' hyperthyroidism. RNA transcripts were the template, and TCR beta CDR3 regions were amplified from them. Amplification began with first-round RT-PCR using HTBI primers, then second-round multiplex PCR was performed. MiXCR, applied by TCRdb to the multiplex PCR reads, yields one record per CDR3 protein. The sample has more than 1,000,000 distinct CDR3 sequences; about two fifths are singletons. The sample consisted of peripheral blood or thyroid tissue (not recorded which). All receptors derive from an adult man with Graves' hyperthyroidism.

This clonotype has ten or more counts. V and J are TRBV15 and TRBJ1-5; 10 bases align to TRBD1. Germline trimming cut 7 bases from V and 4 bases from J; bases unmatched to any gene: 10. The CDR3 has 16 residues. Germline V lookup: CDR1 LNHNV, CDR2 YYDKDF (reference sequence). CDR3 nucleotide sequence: TGTGCCACCAAGACAGGGGGCCCGGGCGGGAATCAGCCCCAGCATTTT. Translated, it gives CATKTGGPGGNQPQHF.

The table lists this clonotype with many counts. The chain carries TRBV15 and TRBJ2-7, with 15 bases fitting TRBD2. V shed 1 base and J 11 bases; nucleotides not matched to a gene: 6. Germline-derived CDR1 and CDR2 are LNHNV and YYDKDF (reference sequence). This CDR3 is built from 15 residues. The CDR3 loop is CATSRGGTSGGPEYF. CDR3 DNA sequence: TGTGCCACCAGCAGAGGTGGGACTAGCGGGGGGCCTGAGTACTTC. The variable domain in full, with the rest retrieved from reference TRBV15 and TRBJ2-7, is DAMVIQNPRYQVTQFGKPVTLSCSQTLNHNVMYWYQQKSSQAPKLLFHYYDKDFNNEADTPDNFQSRRPNTSFCFLDIRSPGLGDTAMYLCATSRGGTSGGPEYFGPGTRLTVT.

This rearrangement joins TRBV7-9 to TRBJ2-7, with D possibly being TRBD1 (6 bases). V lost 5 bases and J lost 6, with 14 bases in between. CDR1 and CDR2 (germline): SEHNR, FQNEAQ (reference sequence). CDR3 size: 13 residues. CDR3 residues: CASSPTYRVEQYF. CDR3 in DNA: TGTGCCAGCAGCCCGACCTACAGGGTCGAGCAGTACTTC.

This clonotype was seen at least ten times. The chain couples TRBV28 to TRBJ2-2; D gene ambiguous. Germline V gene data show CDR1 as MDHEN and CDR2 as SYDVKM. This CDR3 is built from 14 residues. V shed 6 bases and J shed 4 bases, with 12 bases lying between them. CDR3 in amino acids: CASRPDPSTGELFF. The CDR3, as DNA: TGTGCCAGCAGACCGGACCCCTCCACCGGGGAGCTGTTTTTT.

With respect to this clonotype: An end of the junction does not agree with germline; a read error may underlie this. The CDR3: CASSYSTDSNQPQHF. As DNA, the CDR3 is TGTGCCAGCAGTTACTCGACGGACTCCAATCAGCCCCAGCATTTT. The chain couples TRBV10-3 to TRBJ1-5; D gene uncertain. The CDR3 sequence is 15 residues long. Per the germline V gene, CDR1 is ENHRY and CDR2 is SYGVKD.

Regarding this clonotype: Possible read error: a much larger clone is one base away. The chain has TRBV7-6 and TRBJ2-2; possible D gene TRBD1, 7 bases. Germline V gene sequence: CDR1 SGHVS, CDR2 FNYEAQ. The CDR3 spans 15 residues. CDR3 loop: CAGSSSGGLAGELFF. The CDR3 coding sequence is TGTGCCGGCAGCTCCTCAGGGGGACTGGCCGGGGAGCTGTTTTTT. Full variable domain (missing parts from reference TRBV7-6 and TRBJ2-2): GAGVSQSPRYKVTKRGQDVALRCDPISGHVSLYWYRQALGQGPEFLTYFNYEAQQDKSGLPNDRFSAERPEGSISTLTIQRTEQRDSAMYRCAGSSSGGLAGELFFGEGSRLTVL.

CDR3: CASSWAGQPQGTQYF. The CDR3 DNA sequence: TGTGCCAGCAGCTGGGCGGGACAGCCTCAGGGGACCCAGTACTTC. The J gene is TRBJ2-5, the V gene TRBV7-9, with D perhaps TRBD1 (7 bases). This CDR3 is built from 15 residues. V lost 4 bases, J lost 7 bases, and 19 bases lay in between. The germline V gene encodes CDR1 SEHNR and CDR2 FQNEAQ (reference sequence).

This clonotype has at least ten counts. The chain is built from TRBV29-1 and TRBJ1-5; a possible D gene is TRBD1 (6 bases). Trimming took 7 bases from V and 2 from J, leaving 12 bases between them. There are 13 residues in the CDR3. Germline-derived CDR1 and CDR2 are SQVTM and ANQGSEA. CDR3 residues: CSASGGRNQPQHF. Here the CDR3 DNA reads TGCAGCGCCTCCGGGGGCCGCAATCAGCCCCAGCATTTT.

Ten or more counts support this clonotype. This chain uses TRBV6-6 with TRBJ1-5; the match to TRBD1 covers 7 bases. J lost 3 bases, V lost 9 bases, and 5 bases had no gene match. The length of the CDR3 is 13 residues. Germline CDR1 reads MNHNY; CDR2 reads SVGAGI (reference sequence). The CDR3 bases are TGTGCCAGTAGCGACAGGGCCAATCAGCCCCAGCATTTT. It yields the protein CASSDRANQPQHF.

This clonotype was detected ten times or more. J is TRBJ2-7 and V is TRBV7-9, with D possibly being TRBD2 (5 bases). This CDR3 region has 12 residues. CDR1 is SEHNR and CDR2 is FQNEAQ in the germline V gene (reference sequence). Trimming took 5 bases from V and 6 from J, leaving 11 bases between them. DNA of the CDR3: TGTGCCAGCAGCCGTGCGGGTCGCGAGCAGTACTTC. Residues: CASSRAGREQYF.

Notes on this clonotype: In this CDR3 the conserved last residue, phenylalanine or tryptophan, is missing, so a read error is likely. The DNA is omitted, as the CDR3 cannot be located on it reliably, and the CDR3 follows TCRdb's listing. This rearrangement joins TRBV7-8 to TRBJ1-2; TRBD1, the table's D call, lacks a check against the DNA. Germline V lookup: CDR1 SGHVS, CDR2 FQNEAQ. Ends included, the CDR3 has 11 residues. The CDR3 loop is CASSHLRGRGV.

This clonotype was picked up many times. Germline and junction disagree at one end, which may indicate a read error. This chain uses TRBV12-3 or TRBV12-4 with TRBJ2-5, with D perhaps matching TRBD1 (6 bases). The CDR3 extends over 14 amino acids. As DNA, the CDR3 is TGTGCCAGCAGCTTAGCAGGGGTCCAAGAGACCCAGTACTTC. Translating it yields CASSLAGVQETQYF.

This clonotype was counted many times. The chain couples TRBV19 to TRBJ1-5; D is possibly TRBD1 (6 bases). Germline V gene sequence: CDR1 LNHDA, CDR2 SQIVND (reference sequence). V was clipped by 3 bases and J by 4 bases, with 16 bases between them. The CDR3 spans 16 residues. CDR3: CASSILGTSINQPQHF. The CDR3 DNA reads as TGTGCCAGTAGTATCCTGGGGACAAGCATAAATCAGCCCCAGCATTTT.

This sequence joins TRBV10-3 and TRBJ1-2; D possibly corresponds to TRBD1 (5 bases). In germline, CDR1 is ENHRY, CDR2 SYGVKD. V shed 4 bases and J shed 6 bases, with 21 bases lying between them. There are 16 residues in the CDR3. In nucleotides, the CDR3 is TGTGCCATCAGTGTCTCCTCCTCCGGGGCAGGGCATGGCTACACCTTC. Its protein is CAISVSSSGAGHGYTF.

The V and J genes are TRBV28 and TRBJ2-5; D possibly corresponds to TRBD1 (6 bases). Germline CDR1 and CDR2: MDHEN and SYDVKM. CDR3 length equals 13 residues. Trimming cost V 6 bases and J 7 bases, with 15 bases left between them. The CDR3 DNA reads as TGTGCCAGCAGCCCTGGGGCAGGGGCGACCCAGTACTTC. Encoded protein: CASSPGAGATQYF. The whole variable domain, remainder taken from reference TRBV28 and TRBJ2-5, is DVKVTQSSRYLVKRTGEKVFLECVQDMDHENMFWYRQDPGLGLRLIYFSYDVKMKEKGDIPEGYSVSREKKERFSLILESASTNQTSMYLCASSPGAGATQYFGPGTRLLVL.

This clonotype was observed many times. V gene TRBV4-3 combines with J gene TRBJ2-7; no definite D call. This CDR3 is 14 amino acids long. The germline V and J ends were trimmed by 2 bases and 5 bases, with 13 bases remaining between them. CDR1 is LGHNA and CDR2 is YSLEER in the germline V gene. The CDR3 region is CASSQSFRADEQYF. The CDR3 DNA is TGCGCCAGCAGCCAAAGCTTCCGGGCGGACGAGCAGTACTTC.

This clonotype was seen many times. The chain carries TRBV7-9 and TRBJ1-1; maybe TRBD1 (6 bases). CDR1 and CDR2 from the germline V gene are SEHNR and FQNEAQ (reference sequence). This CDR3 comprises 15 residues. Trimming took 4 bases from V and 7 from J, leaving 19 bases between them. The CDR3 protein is CASSYRRGGANEAFF. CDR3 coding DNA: TGTGCCAGCAGCTACCGAAGGGGGGGCGCCAATGAAGCTTTCTTT.

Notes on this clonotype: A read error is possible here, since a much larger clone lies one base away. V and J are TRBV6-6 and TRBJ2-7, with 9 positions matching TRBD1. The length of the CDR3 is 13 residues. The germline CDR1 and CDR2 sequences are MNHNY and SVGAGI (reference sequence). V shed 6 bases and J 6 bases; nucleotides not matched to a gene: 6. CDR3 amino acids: CASRTGTGTEQYF. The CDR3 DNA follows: TGTGCCAGCAGAACCGGGACAGGGACCGAGCAGTACTTC.

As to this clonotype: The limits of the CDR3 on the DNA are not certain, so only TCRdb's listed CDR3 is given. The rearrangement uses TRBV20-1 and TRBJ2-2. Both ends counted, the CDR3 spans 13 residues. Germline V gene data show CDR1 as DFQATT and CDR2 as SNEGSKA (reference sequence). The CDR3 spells CSARTDTGLSCFF.

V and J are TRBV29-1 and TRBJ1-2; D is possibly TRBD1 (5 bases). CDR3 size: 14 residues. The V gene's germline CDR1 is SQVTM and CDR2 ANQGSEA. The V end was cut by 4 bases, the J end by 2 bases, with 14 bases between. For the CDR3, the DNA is TGCAGCGTTGCCCTAGCGGGACGGAACTATGGCTACACCTTC. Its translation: CSVALAGRNYGYTF.

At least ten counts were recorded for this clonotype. The CDR3 DNA is TGTGCCAGCAGCGCCCTTGGGGATGGGCGAACTTTCTTT. Amino acids: CASSALGDGRTFF. This chain links TRBV5-4 with TRBJ1-1, with unresolved D. Trimming removed 4 bases at V and 12 bases at J, with 19 bases between. The CDR3 totals 13 residues. The germline CDR1 and CDR2 sequences are SGHNT and YYREEE (reference sequence).

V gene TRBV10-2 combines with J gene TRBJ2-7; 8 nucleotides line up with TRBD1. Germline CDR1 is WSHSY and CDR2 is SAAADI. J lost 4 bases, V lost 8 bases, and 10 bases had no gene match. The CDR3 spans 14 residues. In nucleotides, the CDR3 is TGCGCCAGCTCCGACCAGGGGGCTTTGTACGAGCAGTACTTC. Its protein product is CASSDQGALYEQYF.

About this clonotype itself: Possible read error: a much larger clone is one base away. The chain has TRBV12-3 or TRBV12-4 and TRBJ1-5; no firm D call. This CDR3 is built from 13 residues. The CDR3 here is CAGSLALIQPQHF. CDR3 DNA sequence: TGTGCCGGCAGTTTAGCCCTTATCCAGCCCCAGCATTTT.

The CDR3 reads CSVDGGTGPYTF. The CDR3 DNA reads as TGCAGCGTTGACGGGGGGACAGGCCCCTACACCTTC. The J gene is TRBJ1-2, the V gene TRBV29-1, with 8 bases matching TRBD1. Germline loops: CDR1 SQVTM, CDR2 ANQGSEA. CDR3 length: 12 amino acids. Unmatched junction bases numbered 7, after V lost 3 bases and J lost 10 bases.

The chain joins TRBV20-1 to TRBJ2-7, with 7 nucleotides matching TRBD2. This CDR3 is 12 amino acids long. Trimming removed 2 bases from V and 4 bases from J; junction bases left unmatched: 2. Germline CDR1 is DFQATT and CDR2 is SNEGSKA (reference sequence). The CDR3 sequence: CSARPGRYEQYF. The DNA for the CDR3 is TGCAGTGCTAGACCCGGGAGGTACGAGCAGTACTTC.

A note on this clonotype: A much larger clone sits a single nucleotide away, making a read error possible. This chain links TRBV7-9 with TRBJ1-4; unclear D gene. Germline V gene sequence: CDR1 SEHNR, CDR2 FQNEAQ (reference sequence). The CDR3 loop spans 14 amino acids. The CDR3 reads CASSSGRVNEKLIF. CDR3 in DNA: TGTGCCAGCAGCTCCGGACGGGTAAATGAAAAACTGATTTTT.

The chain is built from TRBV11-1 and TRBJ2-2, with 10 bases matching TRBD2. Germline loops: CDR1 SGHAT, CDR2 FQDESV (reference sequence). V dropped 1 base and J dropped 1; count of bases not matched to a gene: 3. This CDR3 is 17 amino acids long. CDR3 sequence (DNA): TGTGCCAGCAGCTTAGTAACTAGCGGGATGAACACCGGGGAGCTGTTTTTT. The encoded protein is CASSLVTSGMNTGELFF.

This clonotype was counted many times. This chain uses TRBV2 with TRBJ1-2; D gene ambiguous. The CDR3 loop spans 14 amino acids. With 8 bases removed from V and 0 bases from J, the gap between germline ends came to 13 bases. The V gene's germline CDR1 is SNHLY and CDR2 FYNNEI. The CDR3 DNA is TGTGCCAGCGTGGTCCTGAGTCCTAACTATGGCTACACCTTC. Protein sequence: CASVVLSPNYGYTF.

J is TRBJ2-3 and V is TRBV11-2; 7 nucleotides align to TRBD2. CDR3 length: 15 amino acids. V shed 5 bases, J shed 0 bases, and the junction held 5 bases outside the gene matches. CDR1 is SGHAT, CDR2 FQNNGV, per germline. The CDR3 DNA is TGTGCCAGCAGCGCCAGCGGGGCTAGCACAGATACGCAGTATTTT. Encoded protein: CASSASGASTDTQYF.

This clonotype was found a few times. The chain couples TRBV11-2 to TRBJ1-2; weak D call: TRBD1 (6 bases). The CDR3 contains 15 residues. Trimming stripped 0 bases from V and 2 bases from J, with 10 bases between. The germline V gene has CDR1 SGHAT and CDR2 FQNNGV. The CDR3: CASSLERGANYGYTF. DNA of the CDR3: TGTGCCAGCAGCTTAGAAAGGGGGGCCAACTATGGCTACACCTTC.

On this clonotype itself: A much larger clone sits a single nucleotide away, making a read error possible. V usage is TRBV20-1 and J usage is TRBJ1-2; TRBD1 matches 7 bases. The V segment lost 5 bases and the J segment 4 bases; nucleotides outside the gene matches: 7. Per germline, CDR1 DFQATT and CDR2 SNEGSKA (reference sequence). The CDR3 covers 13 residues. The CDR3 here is CSAPTGASYGYTF. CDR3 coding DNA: TGCAGTGCTCCCACAGGGGCTAGCTATGGCTACACCTTC.

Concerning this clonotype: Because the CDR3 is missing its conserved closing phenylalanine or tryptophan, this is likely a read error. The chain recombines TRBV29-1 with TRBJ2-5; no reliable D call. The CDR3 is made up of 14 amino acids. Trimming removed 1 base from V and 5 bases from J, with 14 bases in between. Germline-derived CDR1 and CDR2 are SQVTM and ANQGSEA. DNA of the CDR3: TGCAGCGTTGAAGTCAAGAACACCGGGGAGACCCAGTACTCC. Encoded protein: CSVEVKNTGETQYS.